What follows are 14 T cell receptor beta chains derived from one specimen sequenced in a study of OX40 agonist ivuxolimab in advanced cancers. Library creation used the immunoSEQ multiplex PCR assay. Here the immuneACCESS table is served through TCRdb, limited to in-frame sequences with V and J called. Missing clones are a known gap in these copies; in checked studies unresolved V genes cover under half, and the rest lacks a known reason. Here the sample has over 75,000 clones; 90% occur a single time. The top ten clonotypes cover about 1.5% of the sample. The sequencing used CD4+ or CD8+ T cells sorted from blood, collected in a trial of the OX40 agonist ivuxolimab. These TCRs come from an adult with an advanced solid tumor such as melanoma, head and neck, liver or kidney cancer.

V gene TRBV10-3 combines with J gene TRBJ1-2; 9 nucleotides line up with TRBD1. Germline-derived CDR1 and CDR2 are ENHRY and SYGVKD. The J segment lost 8 bases and the V segment lost 4 bases, leaving 8 bases of the junction unmatched. The CDR3 has 14 residues. The CDR3, as DNA: TGTGCCATCAGTGCTGAGGGACAGGGAGGCGGCTACACCTTC. Encoded protein: CAISAEGQGGGYTF.

This rearrangement joins TRBV4-3 to TRBJ2-1; possible D gene TRBD2, 5 bases. The CDR3 totals 13 residues. Germline V gene data show CDR1 as LGHNA and CDR2 as YSLEER. V shed 1 base and J shed 10 bases, with 11 bases lying between them. CDR3 sequence (DNA): TGCGCCAGCAGCCAAGTAACTAGTTCGGAGCAGTTCTTC. The encoded protein is CASSQVTSSEQFF.

The chain is built from TRBV2 and TRBJ1-5, with 9 bases lining up with TRBD1. V trimming: 7 bases; J trimming: 6 bases; junction bases outside the gene matches: 10. The CDR3 loop spans 15 amino acids. The germline CDR1 and CDR2 sequences are SNHLY and FYNNEI. The CDR3 sequence: CASIRATGGGQPQHF. The CDR3 DNA sequence: TGTGCCAGCATCAGGGCCACAGGGGGCGGTCAGCCCCAGCATTTT.

The chain has TRBV11-2 and TRBJ2-7; 15 bases align to TRBD2. CDR3 length equals 17 residues. Germline V gene data show CDR1 as SGHAT and CDR2 as FQNNGV. The V and J ends lost 7 bases and 6 bases, in that order; junction bases with no gene match: 13. The CDR3 sequence: CASTGGLAGGEEREQYF. DNA for the CDR3: TGTGCCAGCACCGGGGGACTAGCGGGAGGAGAGGAGCGCGAGCAGTACTTC.

The chain combines TRBV4-2 with TRBJ2-3; 12 nucleotides align to TRBD2. J was trimmed by 6 bases and V by 4 bases; bases with no gene match: 8. The CDR3 consists of 16 residues. CDR1 and CDR2 (germline): LGHNA, YNFKEQ. The chain's CDR3 is CASSPFGLAGTDTQYF. DNA of the CDR3: TGTGCCAGCAGCCCATTTGGACTAGCGGGAACCGATACGCAGTATTTT.

This clone was detected once. The rearrangement joins TRBV29-1 to TRBJ2-6; 9 bases align to TRBD1. With 6 bases clipped from V and 3 bases from J, the junction kept 6 bases outside the gene matches. There are 15 residues in the CDR3. CDR1 and CDR2 (germline): SQVTM, ANQGSEA. CDR3 DNA: TGCAGCGTCGAACAGGGGGCGGGTGGGGCCAACGTCCTGACTTTC. Amino acids: CSVEQGAGGANVLTF.

The V gene is TRBV19, the J gene TRBJ1-3; 7 bases agree with TRBD1. With V trimmed by 5 bases and J by 0 bases, 7 bases remained unmatched. Germline values: CDR1 LNHDA, CDR2 SQIVND (reference sequence). The CDR3 is made up of 16 amino acids. CDR3 region: CASSVQGPLSGNTIYF. The CDR3, as DNA: TGTGCCAGTAGTGTACAGGGGCCGCTCTCTGGAAACACCATATATTTT.

This chain uses TRBV4-2 with TRBJ2-7; 7 nucleotides agree with TRBD2. V lost 1 base, J lost 0 bases, and 12 bases stayed unmatched. This CDR3 spans 18 amino acids. Germline assignment: CDR1 LGHNA and CDR2 YNFKEQ. CDR3 sequence reads: CASSQGASSSGSSYEQYF. The CDR3 region has the DNA TGTGCCAGCAGCCAAGGAGCTTCCTCTAGCGGAAGCTCCTACGAGCAGTACTTC.

This clone has more than one count but fewer than ten. This rearrangement joins TRBV7-9 to TRBJ1-4; D is undetermined. V was cut by 5 bases and J by 8 bases, with 12 bases left in between. The CDR3 runs to 13 residues. CDR1 and CDR2 (germline): SEHNR, FQNEAQ (reference sequence). The CDR3 here is CASSRLSVEKLFF. CDR3 DNA: TGTGCCAGCAGCCGTCTTTCGGTCGAAAAACTGTTTTTT.

The chain links TRBV5-4 to TRBJ2-7; 12 positions agree with TRBD2. The germline CDR1 and CDR2 sequences are SGHNT and YYREEE (reference sequence). The CDR3 extends over 16 amino acids. The junction had 6 bases not matched to a gene; V was cut back by 4 bases and J by 1 base. The CDR3 region is CASSTRTSGVSYEQYF. Here the CDR3 DNA reads TGTGCCAGCAGCACGAGGACTAGCGGGGTATCCTACGAGCAGTACTTC. Full variable domain (outside the CDR3, taken from reference TRBV5-4 and TRBJ2-7): ETGVTQSPTHLIKTRGQQVTLRCSSQSGHNTVSWYQQALGQGPQFIFQYYREEENGRGNFPPRFSGLQFPNYSSELNVNALELDDSALYLCASSTRTSGVSYEQYFGPGTRLTVT.

This clone was seen once. This rearrangement joins TRBV10-3 to TRBJ1-4; the D is unclear. CDR3 length equals 14 residues. Germline lookup yields CDR1 ENHRY and CDR2 SYGVKD. Trimming removed 3 bases from V and 3 bases from J, with 8 bases in between. This CDR3 reads CAISEKFANEKLFF. Here the CDR3 DNA reads TGTGCCATCAGTGAAAAATTCGCTAATGAAAAACTGTTTTTT.

This chain uses TRBV6-5 with TRBJ2-7; a weak D match, TRBD1 (5 bases). CDR1 and CDR2 from the germline V gene are MNHEY and SVGAGI. CDR3 length: 15 amino acids. V shed 0 bases and J shed 6 bases, with 15 bases lying between them. The CDR3: CASSYSSHLGVEQYF. The CDR3 region has the DNA TGTGCCAGCAGTTACTCGTCCCACTTAGGGGTCGAGCAGTACTTC.

J is TRBJ2-7 and V is TRBV11-3, with 7 positions matching TRBD1. With V trimmed by 3 bases and J by 5 bases, 4 bases remained unmatched. The CDR3 loop spans 13 amino acids. Per germline, CDR1 SGHNT and CDR2 YENEEA. This chain's CDR3 is CASSLTGSHEQYF. CDR3 DNA sequence: TGTGCCAGCAGCTTGACAGGGTCTCACGAGCAGTACTTC. Together with reference TRBV11-3 and TRBJ2-7, the CDR3 gives the full variable domain: EAGVVQSPRYKIIEKKQPVAFWCNPISGHNTLYWYLQNLGQGPELLIRYENEEAVDDSQLPKDRFSAERLKGVDSTLKIQPAELGDSAVYLCASSLTGSHEQYFGPGTRLTVT.

The chain couples TRBV6-5 to TRBJ2-5, with TRBD2 as a possible D gene (5 bases). The germline V gene has CDR1 MNHEY and CDR2 SVGAGI. Trimming stripped 6 bases from V and 0 bases from J, with 8 bases between. This CDR3 comprises 13 residues. CDR3 bases: TGTGCCAGCAGAGCGGTTTACCAAGAGACCCAGTACTTC. This translates into CASRAVYQETQYF.